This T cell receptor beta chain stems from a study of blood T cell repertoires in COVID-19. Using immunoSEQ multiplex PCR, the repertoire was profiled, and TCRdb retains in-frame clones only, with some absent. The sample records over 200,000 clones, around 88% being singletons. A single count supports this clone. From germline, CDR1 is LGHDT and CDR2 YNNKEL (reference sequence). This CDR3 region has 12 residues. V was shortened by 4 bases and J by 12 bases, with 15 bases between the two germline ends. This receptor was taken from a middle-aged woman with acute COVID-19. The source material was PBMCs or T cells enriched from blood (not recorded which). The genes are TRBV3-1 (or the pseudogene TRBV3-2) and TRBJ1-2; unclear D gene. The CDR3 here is CASSPSYGEDTF. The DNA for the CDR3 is TGTGCCAGCAGCCCATCTTATGGAGAGGACACCTTC.